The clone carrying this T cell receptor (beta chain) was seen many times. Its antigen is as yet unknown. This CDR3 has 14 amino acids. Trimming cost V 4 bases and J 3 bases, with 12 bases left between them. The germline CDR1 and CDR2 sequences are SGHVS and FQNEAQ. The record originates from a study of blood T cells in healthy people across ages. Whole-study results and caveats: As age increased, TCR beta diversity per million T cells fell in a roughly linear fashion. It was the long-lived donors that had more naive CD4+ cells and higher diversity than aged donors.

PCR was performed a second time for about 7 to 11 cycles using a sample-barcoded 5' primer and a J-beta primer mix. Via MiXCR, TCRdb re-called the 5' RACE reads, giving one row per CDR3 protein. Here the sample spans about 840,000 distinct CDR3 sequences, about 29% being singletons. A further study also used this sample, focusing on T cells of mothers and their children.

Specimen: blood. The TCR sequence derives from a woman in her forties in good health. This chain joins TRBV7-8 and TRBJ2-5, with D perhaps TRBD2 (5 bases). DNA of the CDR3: TGTGCCAGCAGCTCCGGGATACTCGAAGAGACCCAGTACTTC. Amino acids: CASSSGILEETQYF.